The sequence of this TCR beta chain was determined in a study of T-cell memory formation after mild COVID-19. To note about this clonotype: Its target is not known.

Broader study findings: Several responding clones turned up in pre-infection memory, indicating that cross-reactive memory may have taken part. While clones contracting from day 15 to 85 were balanced between CD4 and CD8, later expanders leaned CD4+.

One entry per CDR3 protein results from TCRdb running MiXCR on the 5' RACE reads. Of around 300,000 distinct CDR3 sequences listed, approximately 13% are singletons. This CDR3 spans 15 amino acids. Germline CDR1 reads LGHDT; CDR2 reads YNNKEL (reference sequence). V lost 1 base and J lost 5, with 14 bases in between. Sequenced material: PBMCs or a T cell subset sorted from them (not recorded which). The clonotype was recovered from a man younger than 30 who had mild COVID-19 (a few samples of this study predate the infection). Cell type and time point are not known. The gene calls are TRBV3-1 and TRBJ1-2; possibly TRBD1 for D (6 bases). This chain's CDR3 is CASSQGYREGYGYTF. DNA for the CDR3: TGTGCCAGCAGCCAAGGATACAGGGAGGGGTATGGCTACACCTTC. The entire variable domain, with the rest obtained from reference TRBV3-1 and TRBJ1-2, is as follows: DTAVSQTPKYLVTQMGNDKSIKCEQNLGHDTMYWYKQDSKKFLKIMFSYNNKELIINETVPNRFSPKSPDKAHLNLHINSLELGDSAVYFCASSQGYREGYGYTFGSGTRLTVV.